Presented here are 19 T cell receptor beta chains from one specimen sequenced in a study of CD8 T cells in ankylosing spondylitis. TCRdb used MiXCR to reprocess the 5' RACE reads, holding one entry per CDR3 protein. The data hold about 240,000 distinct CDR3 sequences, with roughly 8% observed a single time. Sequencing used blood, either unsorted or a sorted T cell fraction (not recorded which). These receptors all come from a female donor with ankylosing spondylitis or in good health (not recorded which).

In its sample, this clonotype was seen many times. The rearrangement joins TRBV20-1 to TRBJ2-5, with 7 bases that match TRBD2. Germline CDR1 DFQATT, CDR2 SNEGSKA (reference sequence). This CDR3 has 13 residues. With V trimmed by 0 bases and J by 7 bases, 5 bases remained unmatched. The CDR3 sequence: CSARERAGVTQYF. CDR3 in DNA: TGCAGTGCTAGAGAGCGGGCGGGAGTGACCCAGTACTTC.

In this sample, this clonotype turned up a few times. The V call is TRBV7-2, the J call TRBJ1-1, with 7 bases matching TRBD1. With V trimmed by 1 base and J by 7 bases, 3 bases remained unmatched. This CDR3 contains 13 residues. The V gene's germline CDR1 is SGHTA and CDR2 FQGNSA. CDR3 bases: TGTGCCAGCAGCTTAGAAAGGGACAGTGAAGCTTTCTTT. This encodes CASSLERDSEAFF. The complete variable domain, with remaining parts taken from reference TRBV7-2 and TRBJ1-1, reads GAGVSQSPSNKVTEKGKDVELRCDPISGHTALYWYRQSLGQGLEFLIYFQGNSAPDKSGLPSDRFSAERTGGSVSTLTIQRTQQEDSAVYLCASSLERDSEAFFGQGTRLTVV.

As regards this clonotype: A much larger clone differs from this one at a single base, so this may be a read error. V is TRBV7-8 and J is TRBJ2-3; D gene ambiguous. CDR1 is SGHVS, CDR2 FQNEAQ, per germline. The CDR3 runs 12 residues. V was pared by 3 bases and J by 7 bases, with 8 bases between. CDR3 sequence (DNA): TGTGCCAGCAGCTTCGTCCGTTATACGCAGTATTTT. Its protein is CASSFVRYTQYF. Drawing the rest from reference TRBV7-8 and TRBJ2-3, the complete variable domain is GAGVSQSPRYKVAKRGQDVALRCDPISGHVSLFWYQQALGQGPEFLTYFQNEAQLDKSGLPSDRFFAERPEGSVSTLKIQRTQQEDSAVYLCASSFVRYTQYFGPGTRLTVL.

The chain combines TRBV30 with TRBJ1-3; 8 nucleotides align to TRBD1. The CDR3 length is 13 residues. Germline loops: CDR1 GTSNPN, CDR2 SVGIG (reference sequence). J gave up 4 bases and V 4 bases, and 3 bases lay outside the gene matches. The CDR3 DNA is TGTGCCTGGACAGGGGGCCGAGGAAACACCATATATTTT. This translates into CAWTGGRGNTIYF.

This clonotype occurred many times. This chain's CDR3 is CASSLQRSNEQFF. CDR3 in DNA: TGTGCCAGCAGCTTACAGCGATCCAATGAGCAGTTCTTC. V is TRBV7-2 and J is TRBJ2-1; D unclear. CDR3 length: 13 residues. V gave up 2 bases and J gave up 6 bases, with 8 bases separating them. Germline-derived CDR1 and CDR2 are SGHTA and FQGNSA.

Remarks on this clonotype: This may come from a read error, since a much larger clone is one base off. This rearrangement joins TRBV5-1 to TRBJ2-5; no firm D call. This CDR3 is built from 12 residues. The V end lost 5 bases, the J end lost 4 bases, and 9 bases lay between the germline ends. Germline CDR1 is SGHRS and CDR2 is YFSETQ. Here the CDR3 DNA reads TGCGCCAGCAGAATGGCGGCAGAGACCCAGTACTTC. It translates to CASRMAAETQYF.

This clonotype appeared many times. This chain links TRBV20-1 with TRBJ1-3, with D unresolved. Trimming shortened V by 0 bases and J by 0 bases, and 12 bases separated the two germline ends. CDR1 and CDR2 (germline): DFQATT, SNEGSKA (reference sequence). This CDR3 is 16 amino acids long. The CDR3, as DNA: TGCAGTGCTAGAGATCATCGGGCCAGCTCTGGAAACACCATATATTTT. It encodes CSARDHRASSGNTIYF.

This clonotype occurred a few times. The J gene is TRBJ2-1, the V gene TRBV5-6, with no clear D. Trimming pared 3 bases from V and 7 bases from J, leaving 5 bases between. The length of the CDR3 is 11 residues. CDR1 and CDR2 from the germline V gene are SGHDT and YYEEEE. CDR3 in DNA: TGTGCCAGCAGCTCCAGTAATGAGCAGTTCTTC. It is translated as CASSSSNEQFF.

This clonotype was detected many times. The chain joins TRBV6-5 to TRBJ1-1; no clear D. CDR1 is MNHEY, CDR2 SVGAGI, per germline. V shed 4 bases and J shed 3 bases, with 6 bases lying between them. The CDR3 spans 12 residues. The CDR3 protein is CASSSLYTEAFF. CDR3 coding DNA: TGTGCCAGCAGTTCCCTTTACACTGAAGCTTTCTTT.

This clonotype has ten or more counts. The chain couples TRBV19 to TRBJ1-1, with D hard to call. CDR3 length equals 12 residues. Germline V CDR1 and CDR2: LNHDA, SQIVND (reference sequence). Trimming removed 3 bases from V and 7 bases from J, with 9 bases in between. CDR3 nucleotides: TGTGCCAGTAGTATTTATGGCGGTGAAGCTTTCTTT. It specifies CASSIYGGEAFF.

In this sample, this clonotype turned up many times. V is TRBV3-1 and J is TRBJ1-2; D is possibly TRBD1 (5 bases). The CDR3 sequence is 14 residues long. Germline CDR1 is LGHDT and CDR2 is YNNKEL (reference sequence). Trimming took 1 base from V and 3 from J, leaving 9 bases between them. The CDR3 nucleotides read TGTGCCAGCAGCCAAGTCGGGGACGACTATGGCTACACCTTC. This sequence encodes CASSQVGDDYGYTF.

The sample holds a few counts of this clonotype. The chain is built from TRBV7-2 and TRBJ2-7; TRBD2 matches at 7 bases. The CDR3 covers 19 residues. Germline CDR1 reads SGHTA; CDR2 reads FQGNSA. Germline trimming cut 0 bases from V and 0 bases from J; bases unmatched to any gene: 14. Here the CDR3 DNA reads TGTGCCAGCAGCTTAGCGCCGGGACTAATACCAACCGGCTCCTACGAGCAGTACTTC. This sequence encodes CASSLAPGLIPTGSYEQYF.

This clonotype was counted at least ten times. CDR3 sequence (DNA): TGTGCCAGCAGCGTAGGGAGTACGCAGTATTTT. Translated, it gives CASSVGSTQYF. The chain carries TRBV7-9 and TRBJ2-3; a weak D match, TRBD2 (5 bases). From germline, CDR1 is SEHNR and CDR2 FQNEAQ (reference sequence). V shed 5 bases and J shed 8 bases, with 8 bases lying between them. There are 11 residues in the CDR3.

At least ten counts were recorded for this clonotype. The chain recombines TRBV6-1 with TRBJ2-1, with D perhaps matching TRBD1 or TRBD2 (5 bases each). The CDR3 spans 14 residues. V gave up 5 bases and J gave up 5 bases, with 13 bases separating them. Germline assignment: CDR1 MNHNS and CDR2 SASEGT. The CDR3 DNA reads TGTGCCAGCAGTACCCGGGACCAAAACAATGAGCAGTTCTTC. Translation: CASSTRDQNNEQFF.

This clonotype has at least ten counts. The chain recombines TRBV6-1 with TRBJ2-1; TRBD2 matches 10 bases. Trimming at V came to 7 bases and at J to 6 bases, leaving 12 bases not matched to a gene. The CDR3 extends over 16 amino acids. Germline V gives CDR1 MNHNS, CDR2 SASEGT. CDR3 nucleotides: TGTGCCAGCATTCTAGCCGTGTCTAGCGGGAGCAATGAGCAGTTCTTC. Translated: CASILAVSSGSNEQFF.

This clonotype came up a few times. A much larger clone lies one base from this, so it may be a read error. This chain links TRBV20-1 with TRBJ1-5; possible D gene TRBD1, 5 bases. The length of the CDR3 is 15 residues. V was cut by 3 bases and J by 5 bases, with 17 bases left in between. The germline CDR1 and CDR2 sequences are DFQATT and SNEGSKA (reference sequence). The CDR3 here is CSASRVSGADQPQHF. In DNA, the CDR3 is TGCAGTGCTAGTCGCGTAAGCGGGGCGGATCAGCCCCAGCATTTT.

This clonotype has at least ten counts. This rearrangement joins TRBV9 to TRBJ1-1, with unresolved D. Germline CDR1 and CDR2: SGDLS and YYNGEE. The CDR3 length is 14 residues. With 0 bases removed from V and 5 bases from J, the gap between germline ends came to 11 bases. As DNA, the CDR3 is TGTGCCAGCAGCGTAGGACCGTTCGGGACTGAAGCTTTCTTT. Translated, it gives CASSVGPFGTEAFF.

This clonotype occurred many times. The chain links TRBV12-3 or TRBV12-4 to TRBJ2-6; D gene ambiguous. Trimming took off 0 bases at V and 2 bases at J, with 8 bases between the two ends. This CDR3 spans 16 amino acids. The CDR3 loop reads CASSLAKATGANVLTF. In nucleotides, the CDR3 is TGTGCCAGCAGTTTAGCGAAGGCAACTGGGGCCAACGTCCTGACTTTC.

The CDR3 loop is CASSPGGPGNIQYF. CDR3 nucleotide sequence: TGTGCCAGCAGCCCCGGAGGACCGGGGAACATTCAGTACTTC. This chain joins TRBV7-2 and TRBJ2-4; tentative D call: TRBD2 (5 bases). This CDR3 contains 14 residues. CDR1 SGHTA and CDR2 FQGNSA come from the germline V gene. V was cut by 5 bases and J by 7 bases, with 15 bases left in between. Variable domain in full (rest from reference TRBV7-2 and TRBJ2-4): GAGVSQSPSNKVTEKGKDVELRCDPISGHTALYWYRQSLGQGLEFLIYFQGNSAPDKSGLPSDRFSAERTGGSVSTLTIQRTQQEDSAVYLCASSPGGPGNIQYFGAGTRLSVL.